This T cell receptor beta chain derives from a study of a mutant IDH1 vaccine in newly diagnosed glioma (dated by TCRdb to the early 2020s). About the study as a whole: Patients received eight vaccinations in weeks 1, 3, 5, 7, 11, 15, 19 and 23, corresponding to visits V03 through V10. Vaccination started 4-6 weeks after radiotherapy alone, or was given together with temozolomide cycles in the groups whose treatment included chemotherapy. Prior to enrollment, standard therapy consisting of radiotherapy alone, temozolomide alone, or radiochemotherapy with temozolomide had been administered to patients, with the combination being received by most patients. The roughly 33 treated patients were approximately 62% male and approximately 40% female, with a mean age of around 40 years. Peripheral blood was drawn at six visits: V03 (baseline), V05, V07, V10, V12 and V13. Longitudinal TCRB deep sequencing was performed for roughly 24 treated patients wherever samples were available for exploratory analyses.

The method behind the library was the immunoSEQ multiplex PCR assay. Following the manufacturer's protocol, the hsTCRB Kit was used to amplify rearranged TCR beta chain sequences. An Illumina MiSeq was used to sequence the TCRB libraries. Per the authors' processing: The kit vendor's proprietary platform handled demultiplexing, trimming and gene mapping. TCRdb took this table from immuneACCESS and kept in-frame rearrangements with V and J called. Such tables lack part of the clones; where checked against another copy, unresolved V genes explain under half of the gap, and the rest is unexplained. V, J and clone size were drawn from that table, and D and trimming were deduced from the DNA. For this sample the table gives approximately 50,000 clones, of which 75% to 90% were detected only once. The top ten constitute under 1.5% of the sample. The CDR3 measures 13 amino acids from cysteine to phenylalanine. The CDR3 DNA has 39 bases and is translated from base 1. Trimming leaves V shorter by 5 bases and J shorter by 5 bases, with the junction holding 3 bases beyond the gene matches. From the germline V gene, CDR1 is SGHAT and CDR2 is FQNNGV.

Here is what the overall study found, with its caveats: Immune responses induced by the vaccine were seen in 93.3% of patients across multiple MHC alleles. The authors noted that analyses of patient blood samples could not be reproduced because of sample limitations. Changes in the top peripheral T cell clonotypes picked up by TCRB sequencing did not appear to be linked to pseudoprogression. PBMC samples for TCRB deep sequencing were selected based on availability.

This specimen's time point label, interpreted: week 23, last vaccination. Each vaccine dose, consisting of 300 ug of a 20-mer mutant IDH1 peptide in Montanide, was administered subcutaneously with topical imiquimod. The donors had newly diagnosed IDH1-mutant astrocytomas of WHO grade 3 or 4 that showed loss of nuclear ATRX. The samples were drawn from NOA16, a multicentre, single-arm, open-label phase I trial in Germany that tested a mutant IDH1 peptide vaccine in humans for the first time. Genomic DNA for TCRB sequencing was extracted from EDTA blood using the DNeasy Blood and Tissue Kit. In regard to this clone: Its target antigen remains unknown. Within one base of it there is no much larger clone, and no base qualities were kept.

The clonotype originates from a man aged 40-49 years with glioma. This specimen consisted of PBMCs, obtained from a glioma patient whose treatment included an IDH1 peptide vaccine. The chain uses TRBV11-2 and TRBJ2-4; 7 bases in between match TRBD1. The CDR3 region: CASSQGVENIQYF. The nucleotide sequence is given as TGTGCCAGCAGCCAGGGGGTAGAAAACATTCAGTACTTC.